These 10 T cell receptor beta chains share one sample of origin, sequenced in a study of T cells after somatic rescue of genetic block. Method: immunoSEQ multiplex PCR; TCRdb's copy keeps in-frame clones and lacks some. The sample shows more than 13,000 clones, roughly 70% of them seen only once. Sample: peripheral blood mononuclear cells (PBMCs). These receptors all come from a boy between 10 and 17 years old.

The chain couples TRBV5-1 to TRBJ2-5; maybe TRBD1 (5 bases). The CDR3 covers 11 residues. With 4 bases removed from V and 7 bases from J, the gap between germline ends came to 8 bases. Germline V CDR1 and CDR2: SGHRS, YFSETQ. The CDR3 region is CASSVTGTQYF. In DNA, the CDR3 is TGCGCCAGCAGCGTAACAGGGACCCAGTACTTC. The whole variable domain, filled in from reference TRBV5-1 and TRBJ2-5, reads KAGVTQTPRYLIKTRGQQVTLSCSPISGHRSVSWYQQTPGQGLQFLFEYFSETQRNKGNFPGRFSGRQFSNSRSEMNVSTLELGDSALYLCASSVTGTQYFGPGTRLLVL.

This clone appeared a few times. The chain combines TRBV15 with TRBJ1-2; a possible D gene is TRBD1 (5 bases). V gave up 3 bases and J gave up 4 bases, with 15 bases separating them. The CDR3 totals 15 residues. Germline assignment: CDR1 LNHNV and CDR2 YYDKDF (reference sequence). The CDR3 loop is CATSRRDALSYGYTF. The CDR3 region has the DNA TGTGCCACCAGCAGGCGGGACGCGTTAAGCTATGGCTACACCTTC.

The CDR3 DNA follows: TGTGCCAGCAGCTTATCTCCGGGACAAGTGTACTTC. It translates to CASSLSPGQVYF. The chain carries TRBV7-6 and TRBJ2-7; D might be TRBD1 (6 bases). Germline V gene data show CDR1 as SGHVS and CDR2 as FNYEAQ. The ends were cut back, 2 bases at V and 12 bases at J, with 14 bases in the middle. This CDR3 spans 12 amino acids.

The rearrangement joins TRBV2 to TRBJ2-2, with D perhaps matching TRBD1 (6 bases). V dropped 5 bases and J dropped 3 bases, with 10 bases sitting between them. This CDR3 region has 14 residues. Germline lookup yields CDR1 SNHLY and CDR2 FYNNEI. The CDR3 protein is CASSSPGDTGELFF. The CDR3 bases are TGTGCCAGCAGTTCACCAGGGGACACCGGGGAGCTGTTTTTT. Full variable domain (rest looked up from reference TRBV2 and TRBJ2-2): EPEVTQTPSHQVTQMGQEVILRCVPISNHLYFYWYRQILGQKVEFLVSFYNNEISEKSEIFDDQFSVERPDGSNFTLKIRSTKLEDSAMYFCASSSPGDTGELFFGEGSRLTVL.

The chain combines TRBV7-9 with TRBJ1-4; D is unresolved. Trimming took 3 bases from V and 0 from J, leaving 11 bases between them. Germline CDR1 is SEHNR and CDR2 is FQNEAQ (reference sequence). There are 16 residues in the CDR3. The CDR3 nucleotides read TGTGCCAGCAGCTTTGAAAGGACTGCAACTAATGAAAAACTGTTTTTT. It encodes CASSFERTATNEKLFF.

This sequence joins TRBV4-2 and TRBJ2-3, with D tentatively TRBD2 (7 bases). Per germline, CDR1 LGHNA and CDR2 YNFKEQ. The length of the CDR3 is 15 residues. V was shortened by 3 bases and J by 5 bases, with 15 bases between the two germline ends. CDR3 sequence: CASSHPGLGGDTQYF. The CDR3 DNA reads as TGTGCCAGCAGCCATCCCGGACTAGGGGGAGATACGCAGTATTTT.

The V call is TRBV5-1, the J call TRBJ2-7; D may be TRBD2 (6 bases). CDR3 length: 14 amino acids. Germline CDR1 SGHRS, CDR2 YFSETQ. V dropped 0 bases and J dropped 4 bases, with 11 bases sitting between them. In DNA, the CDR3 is TGCGCCAGCAGCTTGGTGACGGGACTTTACGAGCAGTACTTC. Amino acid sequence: CASSLVTGLYEQYF.

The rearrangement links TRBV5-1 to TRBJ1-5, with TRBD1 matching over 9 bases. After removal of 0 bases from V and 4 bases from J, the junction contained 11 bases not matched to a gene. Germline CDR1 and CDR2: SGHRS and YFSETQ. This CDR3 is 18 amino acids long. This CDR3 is CASSLGSPGQGSNQPQHF. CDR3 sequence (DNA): TGCGCCAGCAGCTTGGGGTCTCCGGGACAGGGTTCGAATCAGCCCCAGCATTTT.

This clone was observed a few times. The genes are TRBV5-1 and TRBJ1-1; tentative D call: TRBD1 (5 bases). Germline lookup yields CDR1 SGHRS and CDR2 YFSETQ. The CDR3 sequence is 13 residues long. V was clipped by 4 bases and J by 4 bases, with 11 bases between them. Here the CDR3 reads CASSRGRGTEAFF. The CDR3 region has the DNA TGCGCCAGCAGCCGGGGGAGGGGCACTGAAGCTTTCTTT.

The CDR3 region has the DNA TGTGCCAGCAGTTCACAGGGAGTAATAACAAAGTATACGCAGTATTTT. Protein product: CASSSQGVITKYTQYF. The genes are TRBV11-2 and TRBJ2-3, with D maybe TRBD1 (6 bases). V was cut by 6 bases and J by 7 bases, with 23 bases left in between. The CDR3 is 16 amino acids. From germline, CDR1 is SGHAT and CDR2 FQNNGV.